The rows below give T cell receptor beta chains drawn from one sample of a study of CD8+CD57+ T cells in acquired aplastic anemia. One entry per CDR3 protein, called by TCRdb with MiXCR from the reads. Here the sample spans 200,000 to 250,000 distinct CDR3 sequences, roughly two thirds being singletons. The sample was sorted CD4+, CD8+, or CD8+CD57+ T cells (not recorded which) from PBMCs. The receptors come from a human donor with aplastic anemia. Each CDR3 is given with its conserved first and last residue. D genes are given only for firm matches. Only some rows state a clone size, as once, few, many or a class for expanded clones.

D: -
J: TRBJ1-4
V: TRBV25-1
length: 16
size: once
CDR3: CASSEFGGGYNEKLFF
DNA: TGTGCCAGCAGTGAATTTGGGGGCGGATATAATGAAAAACTGTTTTTT

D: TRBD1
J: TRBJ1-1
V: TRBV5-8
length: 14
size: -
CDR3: CASKRDRENTEAFF
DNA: TGTGCCAGCAAGAGGGACAGGGAAAACACTGAAGCTTTCTTT

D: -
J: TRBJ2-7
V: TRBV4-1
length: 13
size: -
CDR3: CASSQGRVREQYF
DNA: TGCGCCAGCAGCCAGGGCAGGGTACGCGAGCAGTACTTC

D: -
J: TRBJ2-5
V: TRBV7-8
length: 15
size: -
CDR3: CASSLLGSEQETQYF
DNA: TGTGCCAGCAGCCTCCTGGGCAGCGAACAAGAGACCCAGTACTTC

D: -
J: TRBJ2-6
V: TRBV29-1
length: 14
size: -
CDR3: CSVEQFTGANVLTF
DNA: TGCAGCGTCGAACAGTTTACTGGGGCCAACGTCCTGACTTTC

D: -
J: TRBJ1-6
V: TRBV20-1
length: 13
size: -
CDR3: CSARRGRNSPLHF
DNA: TGCAGTGCTAGGCGCGGGCGGAATTCACCCCTCCACTTT

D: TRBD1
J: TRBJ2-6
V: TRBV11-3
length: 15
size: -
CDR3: CASSPTGAGANVLTF
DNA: TGTGCCAGCAGCCCCACAGGGGCTGGGGCCAACGTCCTGACTTTC

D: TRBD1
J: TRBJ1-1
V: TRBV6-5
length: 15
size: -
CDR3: CASSYSGTENTEAFF
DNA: TGTGCCAGCAGTTACTCGGGGACAGAGAACACTGAAGCTTTCTTT

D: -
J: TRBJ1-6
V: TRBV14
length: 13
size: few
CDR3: CASSQAGTSPLHF
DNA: TGTGCCAGCAGCCAAGCAGGGACTTCACCCCTCCACTTT

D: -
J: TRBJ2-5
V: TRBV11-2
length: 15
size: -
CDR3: CASTPLTSRGETQYF
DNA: TGTGCCAGCACCCCCTTGACTAGTAGGGGAGAGACCCAGTACTTC

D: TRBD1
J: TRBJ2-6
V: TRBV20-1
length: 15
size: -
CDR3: CSAGGQGSGANVLTF
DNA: TGCAGTGCTGGAGGACAGGGCTCTGGGGCCAACGTCCTGACTTTC

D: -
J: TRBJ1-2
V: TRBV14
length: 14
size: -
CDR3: CASSLGTPVRGYTF
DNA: TGTGCCAGCAGCCTCGGGACCCCCGTGCGGGGCTACACCTTC

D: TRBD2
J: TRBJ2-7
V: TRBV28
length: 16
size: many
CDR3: CASSPILAGGAYEQYF
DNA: TGTGCCAGCAGTCCGATACTAGCGGGGGGCGCCTACGAGCAGTACTTC

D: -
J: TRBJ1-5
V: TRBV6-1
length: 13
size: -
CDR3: CASSEAGTTYEHF
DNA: TGTGCCAGCAGTGAAGCGGGGACCACCTACGAGCATTTT

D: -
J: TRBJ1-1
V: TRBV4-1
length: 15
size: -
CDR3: CASSQVYGENTEAFF
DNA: TGCGCCAGCAGCCAAGTATACGGAGAGAACACTGAAGCTTTCTTT

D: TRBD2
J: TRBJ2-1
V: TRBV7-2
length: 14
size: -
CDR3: CASSFGTSLYEQFF
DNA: TGTGCCAGCAGCTTCGGGACTAGTCTTTATGAGCAGTTCTTC

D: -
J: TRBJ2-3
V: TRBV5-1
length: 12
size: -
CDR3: CASGAEGDTQYF
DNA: TGCGCCAGCGGCGCCGAGGGGGATACGCAGTATTTT

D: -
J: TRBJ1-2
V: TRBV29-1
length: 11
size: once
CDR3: CSVEEPYGYTF
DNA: TGCAGCGTTGAAGAACCCTATGGCTACACCTTC

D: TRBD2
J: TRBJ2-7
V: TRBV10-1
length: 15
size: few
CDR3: CASSENLAGPYEQYF
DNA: TGCGCCAGCAGTGAGAACCTAGCGGGTCCCTACGAGCAGTACTTC

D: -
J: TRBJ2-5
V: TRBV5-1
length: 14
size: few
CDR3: CASGGHSGQETQYF
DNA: TGCGCCAGCGGGGGGCATAGCGGCCAAGAGACCCAGTACTTC

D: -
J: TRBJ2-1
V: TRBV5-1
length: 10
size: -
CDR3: CASSVTEQFF
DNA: TGTGCCAGCAGCGTAACTGAGCAGTTCTTC

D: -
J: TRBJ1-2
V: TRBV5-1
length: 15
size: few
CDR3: CASSSMRGTSYGYTF
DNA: TGCGCCAGCAGCTCAATGCGGGGGACGTCCTATGGCTACACCTTC

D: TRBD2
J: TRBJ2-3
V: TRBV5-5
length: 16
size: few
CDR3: CASRPIGGLYTDTQYF
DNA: TGTGCCAGCAGACCAATCGGGGGGTTATACACAGATACGCAGTATTTT

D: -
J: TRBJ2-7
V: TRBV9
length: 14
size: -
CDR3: CASSPGRVSDEQYF
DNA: TGTGCCAGCAGCCCCGGCAGGGTTTCCGACGAGCAGTACTTC

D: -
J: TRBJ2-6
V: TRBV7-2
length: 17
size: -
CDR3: CASSLMDAGSGANVLTF
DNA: TGTGCCAGCAGCTTGATGGACGCAGGCTCTGGGGCCAACGTCCTGACTTTC

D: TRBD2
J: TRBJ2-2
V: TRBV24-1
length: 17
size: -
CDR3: CATSDISGRAHTGELFF
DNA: TGTGCCACCAGTGATATTAGCGGGAGGGCGCACACCGGGGAGCTGTTTTTT

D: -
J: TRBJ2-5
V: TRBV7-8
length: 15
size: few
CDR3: CASSLDTGTQETQYF
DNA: TGTGCCAGCAGCCTAGACACAGGGACCCAAGAGACCCAGTACTTC

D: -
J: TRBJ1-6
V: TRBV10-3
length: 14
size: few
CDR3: CAISTYGAGSPLHF
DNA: TGTGCCATCAGTACTTACGGGGCGGGTTCACCCCTCCACTTT

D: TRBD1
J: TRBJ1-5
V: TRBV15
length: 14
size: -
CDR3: CATSRATGNQPQHF
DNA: TGTGCCACCAGCAGGGCGACAGGGAACCAGCCCCAGCATTTT

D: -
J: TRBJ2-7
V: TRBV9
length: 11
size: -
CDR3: CASSRYYEQYF
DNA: TGTGCCAGCAGCCGATACTACGAGCAGTACTTC